This T cell receptor beta chain originates from a study of blood T cell repertoires in COVID-19. Study-level information: PBMCs, B-cell-depleted T cells, or T cells were the source of the cDNA or gDNA that made up the material.

The protocol was immunoSEQ multiplex PCR, while the TCRdb copy is restricted to in-frame clones and leaves out a portion. The data show 250,000 or so clones, approximately 80% seen once. The sample was peripheral blood. This sequence was found in a man aged 25 to 40 who had recovered from COVID-19.

CDR3 region: CATSRDRGEKLFF. The CDR3 DNA reads as TGTGCCACCAGCAGGGACAGGGGAGAAAAACTGTTTTTT. V gene TRBV15 combines with J gene TRBJ1-4; 9 nucleotides line up with TRBD1. Germline CDR1 LNHNV, CDR2 YYDKDF (reference sequence). This CDR3 region has 13 residues. V lost 3 bases and J lost 8; bases outside the gene matches: 1.